The TCR beta chain described here comes from a study of blood T cell repertoires in COVID-19. Study at large: T cells, B-cell-depleted T cells, or PBMCs supplied cDNA or gDNA.

Generated by immunoSEQ multiplex PCR, the TCRdb table keeps only in-frame clones and is missing some. The table records about 250,000 clones, roughly 85% of them present only once. This CDR3 has 13 amino acids. V was trimmed by 4 bases and J by 1 base, leaving 7 bases between them. In germline, CDR1 is MRHNA, CDR2 SNTAGT. This clone was recorded only once. What was sequenced was peripheral blood. This chain uses TRBV6-4 with TRBJ1-1; no clear D gene. The sequence came from a man aged 45-65 years with active or convalescent COVID-19. CDR3 residues: CASSARGNTEAFF. In nucleotides, the CDR3 is TGTGCCAGCAGTGCCCGAGGGAACACTGAAGCTTTCTTT.